This T cell receptor beta chain derives from a study of blood T cell repertoires in COVID-19 (dated by TCRdb to 2018 to 2020). Regarding the study in general: Samples covering the acute and convalescent phases of COVID-19 were provided by collaborators in the United States, Italy and Spain. Where available, HLA class I and class II types were obtained from metadata supplied by the sample provider rather than from assay-based typing. The prospective study material was composed of cDNA or gDNA derived from T cells, B-cell-depleted T cells, or PBMCs. The sample metadata nearly always contained a de-identified subject ID, COVID-19 status, age in years and sex. The dataset comprised deeply sampled blood TCRbeta repertoires from subjects exposed to, actively infected with, or recovered from COVID-19. Samples were obtained from the ongoing ImmuneRACE study (first 160 participants) and from 1,200 or so subjects provided by 6 global collaborators. The repertoires were released in a freely available public database meant as a resource for research on the immune response to SARS-CoV-2.

At one collaborating source in Seattle, patients were enrolled during active infection and were followed longitudinally through the course of disease. The collaborating institutions used their own protocols to collect whole blood in K2EDTA tubes. For TCRbeta analysis, collaborators shipped samples in one of three forms: frozen whole blood, isolated PBMCs, or DNA extracted from either of those sample types. The immunoSEQ Assay, a bias-controlled multiplex PCR, was used to amplify TCRbeta CDR3 regions from genomic DNA. The paper's processing steps were these. Nucleated cell counts per sample were estimated from amplification of reference gene primers within the assay. To quantify the absolute abundance of each unique TCRbeta CDR3 rearrangement, sequence reads were collapsed and filtered. For each sample, productive Simpson clonality was calculated by taking the square root of Simpson's diversity index across productive rearrangements. TCRdb's version of the immuneACCESS table is confined to in-frame rearrangements and falls short of the full clone set. An unresolved V gene accounts for under half of the shortfall where checked; the remainder is of unknown origin. The V and J calls and clone size were taken over from that table, and D and trimming were inferred from the DNA. This sample gives about 170,000 clones in total; around 84% of them show up just once. The top ten clonotypes cover roughly 15% of the sample.

Study-wide conclusions, independent of this receptor: How much clinical and demographic metadata was included differed by source and by participant, and the metadata was provided uncurated.

On this clone: The clone's antigen remains unknown. No base-level quality is on record; no much larger clone is a single base apart.

Cut back by 0 bases and 2 bases, the V and J ends lie 10 bases apart. The germline V gene specifies SGHTA as CDR1 and FQGTGA as CDR2. Including cysteine and phenylalanine, the CDR3 has 15 amino acids. Here the CDR3 DNA is all that survives: 45 bases in frame from base 1. The chain joins TRBV7-3 to TRBJ2-5, and perhaps TRBD1 as D gene, on 5 matching bases. Input material: peripheral blood. The receptor's source is a woman aged 70 to 79 with COVID-19, enrolled during active disease. The DNA is as follows: TGTGCCAGCAGCTTAACCCCGACAGAACAAGAGACCCAGTACTTC. Its coded protein is CASSLTPTEQETQYF.